Listed here is a single T cell receptor beta chain. Its antigen is currently unknown. The data derive from a study of CD8 T cells in ankylosing spondylitis. Study results and caveats: With a CD8+ phenotype, disease-linked clones were relatively rare in peripheral blood. Significant enrichment of disease-linked clones was reportedly seen in matched ankylosing spondylitis synovial fluid. Ankylosing spondylitis blood seemed to carry a telltale TCR beta motif made of several highly homologous variants.

TCRdb re-called the 5' RACE reads with MiXCR, one entry per CDR3 protein. The sample lists approximately 190,000 distinct CDR3 sequences, approximately 12% occurring once. The length of the CDR3 is 16 residues. CDR1 is MDHEN and CDR2 is SYDVKM in the germline V gene. Trimming took 6 bases from V and 1 from J; bases not matched to a gene: 11. V and J are TRBV28 and TRBJ1-1, with 7 bases that match TRBD1. The sequence came from a female donor with ankylosing spondylitis or in good health (not recorded which). Sequenced material: blood, either unsorted or a sorted T cell fraction (not recorded which). In nucleotides, the CDR3 is TGTGCCAGCAGCCCCCAGGGGGGTAAGAGGAACACTGAAGCTTTCTTT. Translation: CASSPQGGKRNTEAFF.